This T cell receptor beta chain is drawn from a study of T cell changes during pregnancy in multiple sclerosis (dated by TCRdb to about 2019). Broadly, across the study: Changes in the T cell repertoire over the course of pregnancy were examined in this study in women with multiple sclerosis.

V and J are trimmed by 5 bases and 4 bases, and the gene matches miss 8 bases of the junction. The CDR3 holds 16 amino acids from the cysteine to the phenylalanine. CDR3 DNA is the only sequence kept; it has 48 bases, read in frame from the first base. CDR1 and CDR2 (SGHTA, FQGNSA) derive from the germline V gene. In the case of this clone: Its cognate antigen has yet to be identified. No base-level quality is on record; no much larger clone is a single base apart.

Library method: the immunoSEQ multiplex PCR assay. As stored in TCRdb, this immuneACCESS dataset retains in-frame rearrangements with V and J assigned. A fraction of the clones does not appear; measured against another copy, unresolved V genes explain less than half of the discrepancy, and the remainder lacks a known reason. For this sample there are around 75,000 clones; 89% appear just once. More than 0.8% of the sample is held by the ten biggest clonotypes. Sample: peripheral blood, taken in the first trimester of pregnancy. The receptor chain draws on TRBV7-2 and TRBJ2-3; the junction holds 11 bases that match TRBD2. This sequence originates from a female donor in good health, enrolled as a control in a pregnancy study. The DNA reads TGTGCCAGCAGCCTCTTTACTAGCGGGAGCGCAGATACGCAGTATTTT. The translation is CASSLFTSGSADTQYF.